Here is one T cell receptor (beta chain) with its context. Its target is unknown. Trimming removed 4 bases at V and 6 bases at J, with 15 bases between. The CDR3 consists of 14 residues. Germline V gives CDR1 LGHNA, CDR2 YSLEER. These data are taken from a study of shared clonotypes between healthy human individuals. The study ran the assay at deep level. The method was immunoSEQ multiplex PCR; TCRdb's version includes in-frame clones alone and lacks a portion of them. Of some 470,000 clones in the sample, about 79% were seen once. All of the donors resided in Nashville, Tennessee, and each was a Caucasian adult. Genomic DNA came from 85 million to 95 million PBMCs in unsorted samples. Study results and caveats: The genetic and exposure-history diversity represented was limited by few donors.

Source material: PBMCs. This chain uses TRBV4-3 with TRBJ1-2, with D possibly being TRBD1 (6 bases). The sequence came from a woman between 40 and 50 years old in good health. Some clones in this sample may be carry-over from other donors' samples. The CDR3 here is CASSPRGGANGYTF. The CDR3 nucleotides read TGCGCCAGCAGCCCCCGGGGGGGCGCGAATGGCTACACCTTC.